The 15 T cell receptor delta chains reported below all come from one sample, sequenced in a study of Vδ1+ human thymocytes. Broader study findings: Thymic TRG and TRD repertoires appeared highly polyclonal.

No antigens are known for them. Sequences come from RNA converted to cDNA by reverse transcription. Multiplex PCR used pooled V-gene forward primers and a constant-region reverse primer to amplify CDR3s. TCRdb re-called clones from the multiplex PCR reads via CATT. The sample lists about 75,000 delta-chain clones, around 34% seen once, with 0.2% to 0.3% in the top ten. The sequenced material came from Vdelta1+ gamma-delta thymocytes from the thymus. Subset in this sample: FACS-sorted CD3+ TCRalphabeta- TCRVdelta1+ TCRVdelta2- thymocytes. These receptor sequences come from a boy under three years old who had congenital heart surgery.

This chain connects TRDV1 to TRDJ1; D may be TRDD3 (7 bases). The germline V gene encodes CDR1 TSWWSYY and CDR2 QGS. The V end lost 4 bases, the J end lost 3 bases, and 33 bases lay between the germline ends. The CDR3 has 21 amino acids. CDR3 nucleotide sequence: TGTGCTCTTGGGGCCGGCCTTCCCCATTCCTCCGGGGGATTAGGCGCCGATAAACTCATCTTT. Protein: CALGAGLPHSSGGLGADKLIF.

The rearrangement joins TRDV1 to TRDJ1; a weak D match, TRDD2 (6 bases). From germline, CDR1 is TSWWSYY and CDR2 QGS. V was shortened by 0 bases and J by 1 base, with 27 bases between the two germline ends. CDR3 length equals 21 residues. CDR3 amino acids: CALGELGFSYYGTRGTDKLIF. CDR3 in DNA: TGTGCTCTTGGGGAACTCGGGTTTTCCTATTATGGGACCCGGGGCACCGATAAACTCATCTTT.

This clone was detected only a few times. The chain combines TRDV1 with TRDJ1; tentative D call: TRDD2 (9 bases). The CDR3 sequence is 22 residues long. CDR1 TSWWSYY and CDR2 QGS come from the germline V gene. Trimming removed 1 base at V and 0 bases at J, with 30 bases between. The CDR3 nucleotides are TGTGCTCTTGGGGAACAGGGGTTGCTACCCTTCCTACTGGGGGTCAACACCGATAAACTCATCTTT. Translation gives CALGEQGLLPFLLGVNTDKLIF.

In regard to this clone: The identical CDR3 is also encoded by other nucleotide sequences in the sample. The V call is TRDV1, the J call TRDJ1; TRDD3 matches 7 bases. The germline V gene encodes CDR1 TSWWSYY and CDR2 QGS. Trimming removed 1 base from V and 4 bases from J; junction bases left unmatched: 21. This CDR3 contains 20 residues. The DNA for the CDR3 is TGTGCTCTTGGGGAACCCTATGGTGTCCCTTTTGCCGGGGATAACGATAAACTCATCTTT. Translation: CALGEPYGVPFAGDNDKLIF.

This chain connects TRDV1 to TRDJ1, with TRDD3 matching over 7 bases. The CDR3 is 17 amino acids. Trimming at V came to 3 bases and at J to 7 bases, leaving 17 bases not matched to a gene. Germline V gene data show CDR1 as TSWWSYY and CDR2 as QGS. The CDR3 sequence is CALGEGAGFPSGGKLIF. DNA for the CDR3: TGTGCTCTTGGGGAGGGGGCCGGCTTCCCCTCTGGGGGTAAACTCATCTTT.

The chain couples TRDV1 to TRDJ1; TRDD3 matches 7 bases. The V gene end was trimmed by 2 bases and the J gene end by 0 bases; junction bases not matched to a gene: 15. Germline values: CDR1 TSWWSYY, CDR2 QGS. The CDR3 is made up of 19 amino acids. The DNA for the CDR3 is TGTGCTCTTGGGGAAGACAAGCCCCCCCGTACTGGGGACACCGATAAACTCATCTTT. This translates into CALGEDKPPRTGDTDKLIF.

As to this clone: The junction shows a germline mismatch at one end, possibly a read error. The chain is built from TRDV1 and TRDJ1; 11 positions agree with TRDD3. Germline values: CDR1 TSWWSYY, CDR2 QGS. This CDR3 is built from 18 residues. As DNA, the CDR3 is TGTGCTCTTGGGGAAACCCCTCCGCACTGGGGGATAACCGATAAATTCATCTTT. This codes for CALGETPPHWGITDKFIF.

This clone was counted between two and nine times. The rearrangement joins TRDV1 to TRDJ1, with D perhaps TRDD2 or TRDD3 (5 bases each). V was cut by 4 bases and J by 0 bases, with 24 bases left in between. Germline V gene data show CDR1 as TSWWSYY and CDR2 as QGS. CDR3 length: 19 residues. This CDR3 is CALGGLQAYSGLYTDKLIF. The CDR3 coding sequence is TGTGCTCTTGGGGGCCTACAAGCCTACTCTGGGCTGTACACCGATAAACTCATCTTT.

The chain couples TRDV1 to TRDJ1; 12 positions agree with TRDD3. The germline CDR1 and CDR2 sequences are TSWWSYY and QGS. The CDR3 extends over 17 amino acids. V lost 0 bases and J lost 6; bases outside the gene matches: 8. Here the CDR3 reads CALGELYLGDTQNKLIF. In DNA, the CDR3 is TGTGCTCTTGGGGAACTATACCTGGGGGATACGCAGAATAAACTCATCTTT.

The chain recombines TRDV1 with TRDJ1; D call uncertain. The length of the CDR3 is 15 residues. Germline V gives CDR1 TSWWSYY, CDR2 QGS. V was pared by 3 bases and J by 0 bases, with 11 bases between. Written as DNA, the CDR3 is TGTGCTCTTGGGGACTCATTCCACTACACCGATAAACTCATCTTT. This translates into CALGDSFHYTDKLIF.

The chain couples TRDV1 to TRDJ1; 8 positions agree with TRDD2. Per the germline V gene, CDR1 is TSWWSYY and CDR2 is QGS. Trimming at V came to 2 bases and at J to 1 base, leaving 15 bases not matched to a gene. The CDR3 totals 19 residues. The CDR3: CALGEFKLPTPLITDKLIF. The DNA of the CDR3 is TGTGCTCTTGGGGAATTCAAACTTCCTACGCCCCTGATCACCGATAAACTCATCTTT.

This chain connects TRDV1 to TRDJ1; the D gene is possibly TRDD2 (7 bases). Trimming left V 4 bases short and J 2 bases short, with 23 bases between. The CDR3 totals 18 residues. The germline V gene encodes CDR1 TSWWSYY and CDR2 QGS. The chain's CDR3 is CALGVQNSYGGGTDKLIF. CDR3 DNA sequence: TGTGCTCTTGGGGTACAAAATTCCTACGGGGGAGGGACCGATAAACTCATCTTT.

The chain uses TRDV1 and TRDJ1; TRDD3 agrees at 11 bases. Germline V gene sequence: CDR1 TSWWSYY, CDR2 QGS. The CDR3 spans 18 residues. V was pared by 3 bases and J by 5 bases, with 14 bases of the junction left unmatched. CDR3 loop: CALGEAFPLLGDRDKLIF. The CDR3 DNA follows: TGTGCTCTTGGGGAGGCCTTCCCTCTACTGGGGGATAGGGATAAACTCATCTTT.

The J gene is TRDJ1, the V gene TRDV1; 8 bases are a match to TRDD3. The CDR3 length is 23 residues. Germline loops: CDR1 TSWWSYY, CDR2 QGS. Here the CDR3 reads CARGANGRPYAGPNWGFADKLIF. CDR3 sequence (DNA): TGTGCGCGGGGAGCGAACGGACGGCCCTACGCGGGGCCGAACTGGGGGTTCGCCGATAAACTCATCTTT.

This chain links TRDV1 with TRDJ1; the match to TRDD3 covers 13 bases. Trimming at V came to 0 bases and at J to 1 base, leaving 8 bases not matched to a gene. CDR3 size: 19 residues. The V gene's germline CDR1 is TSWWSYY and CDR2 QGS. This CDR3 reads CALGELSTGGYGATDKLIF. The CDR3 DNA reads TGTGCTCTTGGGGAACTTTCTACTGGGGGATACGGGGCCACCGATAAACTCATCTTT.